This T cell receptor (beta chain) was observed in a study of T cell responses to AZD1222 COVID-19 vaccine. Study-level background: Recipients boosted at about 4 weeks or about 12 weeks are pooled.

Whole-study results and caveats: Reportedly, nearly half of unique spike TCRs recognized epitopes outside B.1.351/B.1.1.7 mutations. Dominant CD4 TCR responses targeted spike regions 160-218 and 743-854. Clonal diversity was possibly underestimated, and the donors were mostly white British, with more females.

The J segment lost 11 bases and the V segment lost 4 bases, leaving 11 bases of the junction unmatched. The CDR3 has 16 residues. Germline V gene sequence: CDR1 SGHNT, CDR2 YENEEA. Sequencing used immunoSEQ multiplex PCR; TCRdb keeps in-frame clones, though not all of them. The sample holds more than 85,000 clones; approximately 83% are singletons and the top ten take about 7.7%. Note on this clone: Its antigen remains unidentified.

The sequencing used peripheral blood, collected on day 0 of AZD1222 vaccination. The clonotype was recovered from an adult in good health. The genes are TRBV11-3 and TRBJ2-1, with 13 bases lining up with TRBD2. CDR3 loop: CASSSGLAGYYDKQFF. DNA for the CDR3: TGTGCCAGCAGCTCGGGACTAGCGGGGTACTATGATAAGCAGTTCTTC.